One sample yielded the 2 T cell receptor beta chains listed below, sequenced in a study of beta chain features in type 1 diabetes. No antigen has been identified for these receptors. Study observations and caveats: Type 1 diabetes patients had moderately but significantly shorter TCRB CDR3s in all four CD4+ subsets.

The sequenced template was cDNA made from the entire isolated RNA. This table comes from immunoSEQ multiplex PCR, and its TCRdb copy is limited to in-frame clones, with some not included. The table includes over 90,000 clones, roughly 28% detected once. The source material was central memory CD4+ T cells from blood. These receptor sequences come from a woman aged 18-29 years with type 1 diabetes.

This sequence joins TRBV19 and TRBJ2-3; 11 bases are shared with TRBD2. This CDR3 has 15 amino acids. J lost 3 bases, V lost 3 bases, and 2 bases had no gene match. Germline assignment: CDR1 LNHDA and CDR2 SQIVND (reference sequence). The CDR3 DNA sequence: TGTGCCAGTAGTATCGGGACTAGCGGTACAGATACGCAGTATTTT. This translates into CASSIGTSGTDTQYF.

The table lists this clone with a few counts. The genes are TRBV28 and TRBJ2-5, with 8 bases lining up with TRBD2. Germline trimming cut 5 bases from V and 9 bases from J; bases unmatched to any gene: 17. The CDR3 is 16 residues long. Germline CDR1 reads MDHEN; CDR2 reads SYDVKM. The DNA for the CDR3 is TGTGCCAGCAGTCCCCCTTCGGCGGGAGGATTTGGGGCCCAGTACTTC. Residues: CASSPPSAGGFGAQYF.